The 22 T cell receptor beta chains presented below share a single source sample, sequenced in a study of T-cell memory formation after mild COVID-19. Via MiXCR, TCRdb re-called the 5' RACE reads, giving one row per CDR3 protein. The table shows about 110,000 distinct CDR3 sequences, with 15% to 20% occurring only once. The material sequenced was PBMCs or a T cell subset sorted from them (not recorded which). The source is a man younger than 35 who had mild COVID-19 (a few samples of this study predate the infection). Cell type and time point are not known.

This clonotype was detected many times. J is TRBJ2-1 and V is TRBV4-1, with 10 bases aligning to TRBD2. J was trimmed by 0 bases and V by 4 bases; bases with no gene match: 6. The germline V gene has CDR1 MGHRA and CDR2 YSYEKL. The CDR3 runs to 17 residues. CDR3 residues: CASSRGIAGGSYNEQFF. CDR3 coding DNA: TGCGCCAGCAGCCGGGGGATAGCGGGGGGCTCCTACAATGAGCAGTTCTTC.

CDR3 coding DNA: TGCGCCAGCAGCCACCTCCTCAGGAATCGCACTGAAGCTTTCTTT. Residues: CASSHLLRNRTEAFF. This rearrangement joins TRBV4-1 to TRBJ1-1; no definite D call. The germline CDR1 and CDR2 sequences are MGHRA and YSYEKL. This CDR3 is 15 amino acids long. V was shortened by 3 bases and J by 4 bases, with 15 bases between the two germline ends.

The V gene is TRBV10-3, the J gene TRBJ2-5; D uncertain. V shed 4 bases and J shed 4 bases, with 7 bases lying between them. CDR1 is ENHRY and CDR2 is SYGVKD in the germline V gene. The CDR3 spans 12 residues. This chain's CDR3 is CAISGAGETQYF. CDR3 coding DNA: TGTGCCATCAGTGGGGCAGGAGAGACCCAGTACTTC.

This chain connects TRBV7-6 to TRBJ2-3; TRBD1 is a possible D gene (5 bases). The CDR3 is 15 residues long. V lost 4 bases, J lost 5 bases, and 16 bases lay in between. CDR1 and CDR2 from the germline V gene are SGHVS and FNYEAQ. The CDR3 nucleotides read TGTGCCAGCAGCTCGACGACAGCCCGGGTAGATACGCAGTATTTT. This translates into CASSSTTARVDTQYF.

This clonotype came up a few times. This sequence joins TRBV7-2 and TRBJ2-7; D uncertain. Trimming shortened V by 0 bases and J by 5 bases, and 5 bases separated the two germline ends. The V gene's germline CDR1 is SGHTA and CDR2 FQGNSA. CDR3 length: 12 residues. CDR3 sequence (DNA): TGTGCCAGCAGCTTAGCGACGGACGAGCAGTACTTC. Amino acids: CASSLATDEQYF.

This chain uses TRBV28 with TRBJ2-7; 10 positions agree with TRBD1. The CDR3 has 14 residues. Losses at the gene ends were 2 bases for V and 5 bases for J; bases not matched to a gene: 3. CDR1 and CDR2 (germline): MDHEN, SYDVKM. For the CDR3, the DNA is TGTGCCAGCAGTTTAGGGACAGGGGTAGACGAGCAGTACGTC. Protein: CASSLGTGVDEQYV.

The chain uses TRBV7-3 and TRBJ2-3; no reliable D call. V dropped 1 base and J dropped 4 bases, with 6 bases sitting between them. Germline CDR1 reads SGHTA; CDR2 reads FQGTGA. CDR3 size: 13 residues. CDR3 sequence (DNA): TGTGCCAGCAGCTTAAGGGGATCAGATACGCAGTATTTT. Encoded protein: CASSLRGSDTQYF. The full variable domain, rest sourced from reference TRBV7-3 and TRBJ2-3, is GAGVSQTPSNKVTEKGKYVELRCDPISGHTALYWYRQSLGQGPEFLIYFQGTGAADDSGLPNDRFFAVRPEGSVSTLKIQRTERGDSAVYLCASSLRGSDTQYFGPGTRLTVL.

This clonotype was counted ten times or more. The chain links TRBV27 to TRBJ2-3, with TRBD1 matching over 9 bases. The CDR3 is made up of 13 amino acids. Germline V gene lookup returns CDR1 MNHEY and CDR2 SMNVEV (reference sequence). Germline trimming cut 6 bases from V and 2 bases from J; bases unmatched to any gene: 0. CDR3 in amino acids: CASRQGATDTQYF. The CDR3 nucleotides read TGTGCCAGCAGACAGGGGGCCACAGATACGCAGTATTTT.

This clonotype was detected only a few times. The gene calls are TRBV19 and TRBJ2-2; tentatively, D is TRBD1 (5 bases). The CDR3 sequence is 15 residues long. Germline assignment: CDR1 LNHDA and CDR2 SQIVND (reference sequence). Trimming took 2 bases from V and 7 from J, leaving 14 bases between them. The CDR3 DNA sequence: TGTGCCAGTAGTATATCCAGGGTCGTGGTCGGGGAGCTGTTTTTT. It specifies CASSISRVVVGELFF.

The chain joins TRBV18 to TRBJ1-5; weak D call: TRBD1 (6 bases). This CDR3 spans 13 amino acids. Germline assignment: CDR1 KGHSH and CDR2 LQKENI. The germline V and J ends were trimmed by 3 bases and 4 bases, with 7 bases remaining between them. DNA for the CDR3: TGTGCCAGCTCACCTACAGGGAATCAGCCCCAGCATTTT. Translation gives CASSPTGNQPQHF. The full variable domain, rest sourced from reference TRBV18 and TRBJ1-5, is NAGVMQNPRHLVRRRGQEARLRCSPMKGHSHVYWYRQLPEEGLKFMVYLQKENIIDESGMPKERFSAEFPKEGPSILRIQQVVRGDSAAYFCASSPTGNQPQHFGDGTRLSIL.

V and J are TRBV5-1 and TRBJ2-1; 7 bases align to TRBD1. With 0 bases clipped from V and 8 bases from J, the junction kept 5 bases outside the gene matches. From germline, CDR1 is SGHRS and CDR2 YFSETQ. The CDR3 extends over 14 amino acids. CDR3 region: CASSLATGADEQFF. CDR3 coding DNA: TGCGCCAGCAGCTTGGCTACAGGGGCGGATGAGCAGTTCTTC.

This clonotype came up a few times. The gene calls are TRBV7-2 and TRBJ2-3; 9 positions match TRBD2. The V gene's germline CDR1 is SGHTA and CDR2 FQGNSA. This CDR3 comprises 15 residues. Unmatched junction bases numbered 3, after V lost 3 bases and J lost 2 bases. In nucleotides, the CDR3 is TGTGCCAGCAGCTTGCTAGCGGGGTACACAGATACGCAGTATTTT. Translation: CASSLLAGYTDTQYF.

In its sample, this clonotype was seen a few times. The CDR3 here is CASSLWPGRATDTQYF. The DNA for the CDR3 is TGCGCCAGCAGCTTGTGGCCAGGACGAGCCACAGATACGCAGTATTTT. The chain is built from TRBV5-1 and TRBJ2-3; D ambiguous. Germline V gene lookup returns CDR1 SGHRS and CDR2 YFSETQ. The V end was cut by 1 base, the J end by 2 bases, with 14 bases between. This CDR3 comprises 16 residues.

This clonotype was seen only a few times. The rearrangement joins TRBV4-1 to TRBJ2-5, with D possibly TRBD1 on 5 matching bases. This CDR3 is built from 15 residues. Germline V gene lookup returns CDR1 MGHRA and CDR2 YSYEKL. V shed 5 bases and J shed 0 bases, with 13 bases lying between them. CDR3 loop: CASSAQQGYQETQYF. CDR3 in DNA: TGCGCCAGCAGCGCCCAGCAGGGCTACCAAGAGACCCAGTACTTC.

This clonotype was observed a few times. V is TRBV6-5 and J is TRBJ2-2; D remains unclear. Germline values: CDR1 MNHEY, CDR2 SVGAGI. The CDR3 has 15 amino acids. V dropped 1 base and J dropped 1 base, with 7 bases sitting between them. CDR3 coding DNA: TGTGCCAGCAGTTACTTACAGCTGAACACCGGGGAGCTGTTTTTT. Its translation is CASSYLQLNTGELFF.

The J gene is TRBJ2-2, the V gene TRBV7-9, with 12 bases lining up with TRBD2. This CDR3 has 17 residues. Germline V gene sequence: CDR1 SEHNR, CDR2 FQNEAQ (reference sequence). J gave up 9 bases and V 1 base, and 9 bases lay outside the gene matches. The CDR3 coding sequence is TGTGCCAGCAGCTTAGGGGAGACTAGCGGGAGCTCCCGGGAGCTGTTTTTT. Translated, it gives CASSLGETSGSSRELFF.

The chain has TRBV20-1 and TRBJ1-1; D is unresolved. The V gene lost 8 bases and the J gene lost 0 bases, with 19 bases spanning the gap. The CDR3 covers 15 residues. Germline V gives CDR1 DFQATT, CDR2 SNEGSKA (reference sequence). CDR3 protein: CSTNSDWGMNTEAFF. Here the CDR3 DNA reads TGCAGTACCAATTCTGACTGGGGAATGAACACTGAAGCTTTCTTT.

The CDR3, as DNA: TGTGCCAGCAGTTACAGAGAACAGCACGAGCAGTACTTC. Its protein is CASSYREQHEQYF. V usage is TRBV6-5 and J usage is TRBJ2-7; D is undetermined. The V end lost 2 bases, the J end lost 5 bases, and 10 bases lay between the germline ends. The CDR3 contains 13 residues. From germline, CDR1 is MNHEY and CDR2 SVGAGI.

The chain uses TRBV23-1 and TRBJ2-5; tentatively, D is TRBD2 (7 bases). TRBV23-1 is an ORF; its function is uncertain. V was pared by 0 bases and J by 3 bases, with 17 bases between. CDR3 length: 17 residues. The CDR3 spells CASSQSPAGAGKETQYF. CDR3 nucleotides: TGCGCCAGCAGTCAATCGCCCGCGGGGGCCGGGAAAGAGACCCAGTACTTC.

The table lists this clonotype with a few counts. The chain carries TRBV12-3 or TRBV12-4 and TRBJ2-1; possible D gene TRBD1, 6 bases. The CDR3 has 16 amino acids. V lost 1 base and J 0 bases, leaving 10 bases between the germline ends. CDR3 in amino acids: CASSLVQGSSYNEQFF. As DNA, the CDR3 is TGTGCCAGCAGTTTAGTACAGGGAAGCTCCTACAATGAGCAGTTCTTC.

This clonotype has a handful of counts. The chain has TRBV20-1 and TRBJ2-5; D is unclear. V lost 3 bases to trimming and J lost 1 base, with 15 bases between them. The CDR3 sequence is 15 residues long. CDR1 is DFQATT and CDR2 is SNEGSKA in the germline V gene (reference sequence). The CDR3 DNA reads TGCAGTGCTAGCCTTCTCGGACCTGGCCAAGAGACCCAGTACTTC. Protein sequence: CSASLLGPGQETQYF.

This clonotype was seen ten or more times. The V and J genes are TRBV6-2 or TRBV6-3 and TRBJ2-3; TRBD1 might be the D (5 bases). V lost 7 bases and J 5 bases, leaving 25 bases between the germline ends. Germline values: CDR1 MNHEY, CDR2 SVGEGT. The CDR3 is 17 residues long. The CDR3 spells CASIPPQGTDTGDTQYF. DNA of the CDR3: TGTGCCAGCATTCCGCCCCAGGGTACCGACACAGGAGATACGCAGTATTTT.